Reported below is one T cell receptor (beta chain). This entry comes from a study of T cell changes during pregnancy in multiple sclerosis. Assay used: immunoSEQ multiplex PCR; TCRdb lists only in-frame clones, some missing. The sample contains about 100,000 clones, 90% of which appear only once. Trimming pared 6 bases from V and 4 bases from J, leaving 14 bases between. This CDR3 region has 14 residues. The V gene's germline CDR1 is MNHNS and CDR2 SASEGT. The receptor comes from a female donor in good health, enrolled as a control in a pregnancy study. V gene TRBV6-1 combines with J gene TRBJ2-3, with D possibly matching TRBD1 (5 bases). Material: peripheral blood, obtained in the second trimester of pregnancy. CDR3 sequence (DNA): TGTGCCAGCAGAGGGTTTCAGGGTCCAGATACGCAGTATTTT. This codes for CASRGFQGPDTQYF.